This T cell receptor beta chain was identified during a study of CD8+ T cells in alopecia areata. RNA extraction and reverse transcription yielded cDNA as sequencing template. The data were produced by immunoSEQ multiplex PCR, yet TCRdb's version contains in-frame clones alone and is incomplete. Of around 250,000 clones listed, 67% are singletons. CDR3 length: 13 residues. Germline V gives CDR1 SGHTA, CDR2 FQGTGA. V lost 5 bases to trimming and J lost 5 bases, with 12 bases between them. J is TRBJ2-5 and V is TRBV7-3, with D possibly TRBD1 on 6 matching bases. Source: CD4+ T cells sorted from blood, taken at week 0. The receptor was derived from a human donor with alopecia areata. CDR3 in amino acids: CASSPLRGETQYF. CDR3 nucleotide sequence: TGTGCCAGCAGCCCGCTAAGGGGGGAGACCCAGTACTTC.